The 2 T cell receptor beta chains reported below all come from one sample, sequenced in a study of T-cell reconstitution after alpha-beta-depleted transplantation in children. TCRbeta library preparation incorporated unique molecular identifiers. TCRdb re-called the PCR reads with MiXCR, one entry per CDR3 protein. The sample has 440,000 or so distinct CDR3 sequences, 43% seen once. The material was PBMCs, obtained before TCRalphabeta/CD19-depleted stem cell transplant. The receptor source for this set is a girl aged 2 to 10 with aplastic anemia, due to receive a stem cell transplant.

At least ten counts were recorded for this clonotype. The chain joins TRBV5-1 to TRBJ1-2; a possible D gene is TRBD1 (6 bases). Germline V gene lookup returns CDR1 SGHRS and CDR2 YFSETQ. The CDR3 totals 14 residues. Between the trimmed V and J ends, which lost 2 bases and 3 bases, there was a span of 11 bases. CDR3 sequence reads: CASSFDGQYYGYTF. As DNA, the CDR3 is TGCGCCAGCAGCTTCGATGGACAGTACTATGGCTACACCTTC.

V and J are TRBV5-1 and TRBJ2-1, with D uncertain. Germline V lookup: CDR1 SGHRS, CDR2 YFSETQ. CDR3 length: 14 residues. V gave up 1 base and J gave up 5 bases, with 10 bases separating them. CDR3 protein: CASSLSRQHNEQFF. The CDR3 DNA reads as TGCGCCAGCAGCTTGAGCAGGCAGCACAATGAGCAGTTCTTC.